These T cell receptor beta chains were read from a single sample in a study of blood T cell repertoires in COVID-19. The table came from immunoSEQ multiplex PCR; TCRdb's copy has only in-frame clones and leaves some out. Of about 140,000 clones detected, about 86% appear once; the ten largest clones hold approximately 8.3%. The specimen sequenced was peripheral blood. All receptors come from a woman aged 60-75 years with acute or convalescent COVID-19. The CDR3 runs from the conserved cysteine through the conserved F or W. The D gene is left open where the match is weak. Some rows have no size entry. The others give once, few or many, or a class for an expanded clone.

D	V	size	J	CDR3	DNA
TRBD2	TRBV9	.	TRBJ2-1	CASSVEAGGYNEQFF	TGTGCCAGCAGCGTAGAGGCGGGGGGGTACAATGAGCAGTTCTTC
TRBD2	TRBV11-3	.	TRBJ2-5	CASSTSSGGRQETQYF	TGTGCCAGCAGCACCTCTAGCGGGGGGCGCCAAGAGACCCAGTACTTC
.	TRBV11-2	.	TRBJ2-7	CASSRENTGDYEQYF	TGTGCCAGCAGCCGAGAAAATACGGGGGACTACGAGCAGTACTTC
.	TRBV6-6	.	TRBJ2-4	CASSRFPRGAAKNIQYF	TGTGCCAGCAGTCGATTCCCCAGGGGGGCGGCCAAAAACATTCAGTACTTC
TRBD1	TRBV6-4	.	TRBJ1-5	CASRDKPGQGAQSNQPQHF	TGTGCCAGCCGTGACAAACCGGGACAGGGGGCGCAAAGCAATCAGCCCCAGCATTTT
.	TRBV11-2	once	TRBJ2-1	CASSSQNEQFF	TGTGCCAGCAGCTCACAAAATGAGCAGTTCTTC
.	TRBV11-3	once	TRBJ2-3	CASSSSRGTDTQYF	TGTGCCAGCAGCTCCTCTCGGGGCACAGATACGCAGTATTTT
TRBD1	TRBV6-1	.	TRBJ1-3	CASSVHRDRSGNTIYF	TGTGCCAGCAGTGTGCACCGGGACAGATCTGGAAACACCATATATTTT
TRBD2	TRBV9	.	TRBJ2-7	CASSPTSGGAGRYEQYF	TGTGCCAGCAGCCCCACTAGCGGGGGGGCCGGCAGGTACGAGCAGTACTTC
.	TRBV6-5	.	TRBJ1-5	CASSIREGTNQPQHF	TGTGCCAGCAGTATTAGGGAGGGTACCAATCAGCCCCAGCATTTT
.	TRBV29-1	.	TRBJ2-2	CSVRTTAATGELFF	TGCAGCGTTCGGACTACTGCTGCCACCGGGGAGCTGTTTTTT
.	TRBV5-4	.	TRBJ2-5	CASTPKSGESGSETQYF	TGTGCCAGCACCCCGAAATCGGGGGAAAGTGGTTCAGAGACCCAGTACTTC
.	TRBV29-1	.	TRBJ1-1	CSVEVSGGKTTEAFF	TGCAGCGTTGAAGTATCCGGGGGAAAGACCACTGAAGCTTTCTTT
TRBD1	TRBV10-1	few	TRBJ2-7	CASIHLRTGHLSYEQYF	TGCGCCAGCATTCATCTCAGGACAGGCCATCTCTCCTACGAGCAGTACTTC
.	TRBV7-8	.	TRBJ2-7	CASSFFGGSYEQYF	TGTGCCAGCAGCTTTTTCGGGGGTTCCTACGAGCAGTACTTC
.	TRBV20-1	.	TRBJ2-7	CSASAGVGYEQYF	TGCAGTGCTAGTGCAGGGGTGGGCTACGAGCAGTACTTC
TRBD1	TRBV19	.	TRBJ1-3	CASLGDRTNSGNTIYF	TGTGCCAGTCTGGGGGACAGGACCAACTCTGGAAACACCATATATTTT
.	TRBV6-6	.	TRBJ1-2	CASSRITDTNYGYTF	TGTGCCAGCAGTCGCATTACGGACACAAATTATGGCTACACCTTC
.	TRBV28	.	TRBJ2-2	CASSLGLAVTGELFF	TGTGCCAGCAGTTTAGGTCTGGCAGTCACCGGGGAGCTGTTTTTT
TRBD2	TRBV9	.	TRBJ2-1	CASSPRSGGAGEQFF	TGTGCCAGCAGCCCAAGGAGCGGGGGGGCCGGTGAGCAGTTCTTC
.	TRBV7-8	.	TRBJ2-7	CASSAGWYEQYF	TGTGCCAGCAGCGCCGGTTGGTACGAGCAGTACTTC
.	TRBV19	.	TRBJ1-6	CASKGVVGPNSPLHF	TGTGCCAGTAAGGGGGTAGTGGGGCCTAATTCACCCCTCCACTTT
.	TRBV28	few	TRBJ2-2	CASSPSMTGELFF	TGTGCCAGCAGTCCCTCTATGACCGGGGAGCTGTTTTTT
TRBD2	TRBV19	few	TRBJ2-7	CASSDGGFYEQYF	TGTGCCAGTAGTGACGGGGGGTTTTACGAGCAGTACTTC
.	TRBV7-9	.	TRBJ1-4	CASSHRDIREKLFF	TGTGCCAGCAGCCACCGGGACATCCGGGAAAAACTGTTTTTT
.	TRBV28	.	TRBJ2-7	CASSRMDSRHEQYF	TGTGCCAGCAGTCGAATGGACAGCAGACACGAGCAGTACTTC
TRBD2	TRBV5-1	.	TRBJ2-3	CASSYMTSGGTDTQYF	TGCGCCAGCAGCTACATGACTAGCGGAGGTACAGATACGCAGTATTTT
.	TRBV28	.	TRBJ1-2	CASSFKRSGYTF	TGTGCCAGCAGTTTTAAGAGAAGTGGCTACACCTTC
TRBD1	TRBV11-2	.	TRBJ1-6	CASSDRGNSPLHF	TGTGCCAGCAGCGACAGGGGGAATTCACCCCTCCACTTT
TRBD1	TRBV11-3	.	TRBJ2-7	CASSHRDRSYEQYF	TGTGCCAGCAGCCACCGGGACAGGTCCTACGAGCAGTACTTC